The following is a TCR beta chain sequence with its context. Its antigen is unknown. The observed sequence ends 3 residues before the CDR3 terminus, with the missing tail filled in from the germline J gene. This sample is part of a study of T cells in women clearing cervical HPV infection. The wider study: Case blood was drawn when the lesion was first found; control blood after infection became undetectable. For cases, blood was sampled a median 149 days after lesion detection, interquartile range roughly 90 to 230 days. HLA type stays a possible confounder, typing being limited. General study findings and limits: Repertoire richness, not evenness, was significantly elevated in CIN3+ cases versus controls.

Germline CDR1 and CDR2: SGHRS and YFSETQ. This CDR3 spans 16 amino acids. The V and J ends lost 4 bases and 4 bases, in that order; junction bases with no gene match: 8. Clones were read by immunoSEQ multiplex PCR, and TCRdb kept only the in-frame ones, dropping some. Recorded here are more than 20,000 clones; the top ten clones represent roughly 3.1%. Sequenced sample: blood buffy coat. This receptor was identified in a woman between 18 and 75 years old with a cervical HPV16 infection that either progressed to CIN3+ or cleared (not recorded which). The rearrangement links TRBV5-1 to TRBJ2-5; TRBD1 matches 12 bases. The CDR3 is CASSASGTGGGETQYF. Partial CDR3 DNA: TGCGCCAGCAGCGCCTCTGGGACAGGGGGCGGAGAGACC.